The rows below give T cell receptor beta chains drawn from one sample of a study of cytomegalovirus exposure and HLA in healthy donors. Only in-frame clones appear in the TCRdb table, and some are missing; sequencing was by immunoSEQ multiplex PCR. The repertoire holds 150,000 to 160,000 clones, approximately 86% seen once, with around 22% in the top ten. The sequencing input was PBMCs. These receptors all stem from a man aged 18 to 30 in good health and CMV-seropositive. Each CDR3 is given with its conserved first and last residue. The D gene is left open where the match is weak. Not all rows give a size; the values are once, few, many and, for expanded clones, a class.

NA	TRBD1	TRBJ2-3	TRBV11-2	CASRPGQGRVDTQYF	TGTGCCAGCAGACCGGGACAGGGGAGAGTAGATACGCAGTATTTT
once	TRBD2	TRBJ2-5	TRBV9	CASSDAIGTSGQETQYF	TGTGCCAGCAGCGACGCCATTGGGACTAGCGGACAAGAGACCCAGTACTTC
NA	NA	TRBJ2-5	TRBV7-7	CASSLVLYPPEGETQYF	TGTGCCAGCAGCTTAGTGCTATACCCACCGGAGGGAGAGACCCAGTACTTC
NA	NA	TRBJ2-3	TRBV28	CASSLWQGTGTDTQYF	TGTGCCAGCAGTTTATGGCAGGGTACGGGCACAGATACGCAGTATTTT
few	NA	TRBJ1-2	TRBV6-5	CASSRRSQDGYTF	TGTGCCAGCAGTCGGAGGAGCCAGGATGGCTACACCTTC
once	NA	TRBJ2-7	TRBV7-9	CASSLPRQDAHEQYF	TGTGCCAGCAGCCTTCCTCGACAGGACGCCCACGAGCAGTACTTC
NA	TRBD2	TRBJ2-2	TRBV7-8	CASSPGLDNTGELFF	TGTGCCAGCAGCCCCGGACTAGATAACACCGGGGAGCTGTTTTTT
NA	NA	TRBJ2-5	TRBV7-9	CASSFMGWRETQYF	TGTGCCAGCAGCTTTATGGGTTGGAGGGAGACCCAGTACTTC
few	NA	TRBJ1-2	TRBV2	CASRGDIPFLAF	TGTGCCAGCAGAGGGGACATTCCCTTCTTGGCCTTC
NA	NA	TRBJ2-1	TRBV5-4	CASSLEGRLASGDEQFF	TGTGCCAGCAGCTTGGAGGGTCGCCTAGCGAGCGGAGATGAGCAGTTCTTC
few	NA	TRBJ1-2	TRBV29-1	CSSVSGFIHGYTF	TGCAGCTCTGTTTCGGGGTTTATCCATGGCTACACCTTC
NA	TRBD1	TRBJ2-5	TRBV5-1	CASGTGDQETQYF	TGCGCCAGCGGCACAGGGGACCAAGAGACCCAGTACTTC
NA	NA	TRBJ1-5	TRBV6-1	CASREGPSSNQPQHF	TGTGCCAGCAGGGAAGGGCCCTCCAGCAATCAGCCCCAGCATTTT
NA	NA	TRBJ1-2	TRBV7-2	CASSPGGTGNYGYTF	TGTGCCAGCAGCCCCGGGGGGACGGGAAACTATGGCTACACCTTC
few	NA	TRBJ1-2	TRBV7-2	CASSADRTNYGYTF	TGTGCCAGCAGCGCAGACAGGACTAACTATGGCTACACCTTC
NA	NA	TRBJ2-3	TRBV5-4	CASSHTTGNTQYF	TGTGCCAGCAGCCATACGACGGGGAATACGCAGTATTTT
NA	NA	TRBJ1-3	TRBV4-1	CASSQPDGRRIGNTIYF	TGCGCCAGCAGCCAACCCGATGGCAGGAGGATCGGAAACACCATATATTTT